Many counts were recorded for the clone carrying this T cell receptor beta chain. This sample was taken from a study of blood T cells in healthy people across ages. The second PCR ran roughly 7 to 11 cycles with a sample-barcoded 5' primer and J-beta primers. TCRdb re-analysed the 5' RACE reads in MiXCR, keeping a single row per CDR3 protein. The sample contains roughly 1,100,000 distinct CDR3 sequences, about 23% of which appear only once. The V end lost 8 bases, the J end lost 5 bases, and 3 bases lay between the germline ends. The CDR3 covers 9 residues. These data were also reused for a study on T cells of mothers and their children.

Material for sequencing was blood. J is TRBJ1-1 and V is TRBV12-3 or TRBV12-4; D ambiguous. This sequence originates from a girl aged 2 to 10 in good health. The CDR3 protein is CASGTEAFF. The DNA of the CDR3 is TGTGCCAGCGGAACTGAAGCTTTCTTT.